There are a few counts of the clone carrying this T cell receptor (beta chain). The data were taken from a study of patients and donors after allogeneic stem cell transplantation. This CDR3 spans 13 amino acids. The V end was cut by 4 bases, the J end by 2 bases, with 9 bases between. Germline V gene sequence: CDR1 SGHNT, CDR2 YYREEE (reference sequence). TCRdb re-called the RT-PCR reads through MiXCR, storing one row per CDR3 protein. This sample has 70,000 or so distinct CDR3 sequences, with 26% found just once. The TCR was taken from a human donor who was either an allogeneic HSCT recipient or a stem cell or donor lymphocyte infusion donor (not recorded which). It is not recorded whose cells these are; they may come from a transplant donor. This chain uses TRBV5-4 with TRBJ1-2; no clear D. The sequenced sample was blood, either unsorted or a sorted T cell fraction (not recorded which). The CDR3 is CASSTRRNYGYTF. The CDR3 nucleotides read TGTGCCAGCAGCACTAGACGGAACTATGGCTACACCTTC.